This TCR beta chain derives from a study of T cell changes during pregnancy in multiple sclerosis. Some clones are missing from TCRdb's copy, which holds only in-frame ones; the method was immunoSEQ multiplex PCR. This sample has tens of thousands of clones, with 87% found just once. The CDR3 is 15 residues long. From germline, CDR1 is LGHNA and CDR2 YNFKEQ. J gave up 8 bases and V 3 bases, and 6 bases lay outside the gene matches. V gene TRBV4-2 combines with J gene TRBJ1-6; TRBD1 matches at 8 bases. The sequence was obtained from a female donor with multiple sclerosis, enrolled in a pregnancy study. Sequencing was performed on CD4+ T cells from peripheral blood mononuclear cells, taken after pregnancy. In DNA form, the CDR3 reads TGTGCCAGCAGCCAGGAGGGACAGGTTTATTCACCCCTCCACTTT. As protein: CASSQEGQVYSPLHF.